This TCR beta chain came from a study of CD8 T cells in ankylosing spondylitis. This clonotype was detected only a few times. Antigen: not known. Germline CDR1 is DFQATT and CDR2 is SNEGSKA (reference sequence). CDR3 size: 16 residues. Trimming cost V 5 bases and J 0 bases; bases outside gene matches: 8. General study points: A number of the motif variants had already been described in reactive arthritis synovial fluid and blood. Ankylosing spondylitis blood seemed to carry a telltale TCR beta motif made of several highly homologous variants.

Quantitative 5'-RACE with molecular barcodes generated TCR beta libraries. TCRdb processed the 5' RACE reads anew with MiXCR; each CDR3 protein has one entry. Altogether some 120,000 distinct CDR3 sequences are present, about 6.5% being singletons, with the ten largest covering 9% to 15%. This rearrangement joins TRBV20-1 to TRBJ2-7, with 12 nucleotides matching TRBD2. The TCR was taken from a male donor with ankylosing spondylitis or in good health (not recorded which). Material: blood, either unsorted or a sorted T cell fraction (not recorded which). The CDR3 sequence: CSAGGLAGSSSYEQYF. CDR3 in DNA: TGCAGTGCTGGAGGACTAGCGGGGAGTAGCTCCTACGAGCAGTACTTC.